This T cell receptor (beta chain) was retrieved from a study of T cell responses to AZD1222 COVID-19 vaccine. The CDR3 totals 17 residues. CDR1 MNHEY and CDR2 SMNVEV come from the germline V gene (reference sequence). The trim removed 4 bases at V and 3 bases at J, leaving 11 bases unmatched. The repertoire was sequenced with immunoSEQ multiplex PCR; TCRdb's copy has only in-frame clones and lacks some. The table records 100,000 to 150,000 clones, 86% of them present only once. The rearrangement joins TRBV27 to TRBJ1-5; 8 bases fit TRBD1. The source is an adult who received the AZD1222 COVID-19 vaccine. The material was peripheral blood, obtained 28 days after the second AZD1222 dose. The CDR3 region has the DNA TGTGCCAGCAGTTCCCTCGGCAGGGGGCAGGTCAATCAGCCCCAGCATTTT. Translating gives CASSSLGRGQVNQPQHF.